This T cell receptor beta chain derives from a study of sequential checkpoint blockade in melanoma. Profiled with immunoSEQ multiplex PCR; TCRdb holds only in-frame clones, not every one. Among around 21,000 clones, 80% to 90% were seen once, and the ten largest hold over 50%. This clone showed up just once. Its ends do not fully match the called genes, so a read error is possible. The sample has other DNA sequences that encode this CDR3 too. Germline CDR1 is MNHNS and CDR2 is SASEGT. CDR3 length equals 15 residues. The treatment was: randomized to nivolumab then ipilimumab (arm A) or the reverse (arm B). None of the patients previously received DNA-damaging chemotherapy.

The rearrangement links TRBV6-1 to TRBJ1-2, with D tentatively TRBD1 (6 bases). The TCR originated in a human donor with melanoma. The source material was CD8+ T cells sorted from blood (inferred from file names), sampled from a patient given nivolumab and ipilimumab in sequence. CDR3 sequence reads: CASSDKGHLGYGYTF. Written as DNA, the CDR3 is TGTGCCAGTAGTGACAAGGGACACTTAGGCTATGGCTACACCTTC.